The 9 T cell receptor beta chains in this list originate from one sample, sequenced in a study of blood T cell repertoires in COVID-19. Libraries were prepared by immunoSEQ multiplex PCR; TCRdb keeps only in-frame clonotypes and omits some of them. The sample has fewer than 200,000 clones, 75% to 95% seen once; the top ten hold 0.5% to 0.65%. Material: peripheral blood. These receptor sequences come from a man in his forties or fifties with acute or convalescent COVID-19.

This chain links TRBV27 with TRBJ1-3, with D uncertain. CDR3 length: 18 amino acids. V shed 6 bases and J shed 0 bases, with 21 bases lying between them. Germline-derived CDR1 and CDR2 are MNHEY and SMNVEV (reference sequence). The CDR3 nucleotides are TGTGCCAGCAGCCCTAACCGAGGGCAGACCTACTCTGGAAACACCATATATTTT. Translation gives CASSPNRGQTYSGNTIYF.

The genes are TRBV6-6 and TRBJ2-1; TRBD1 matches at 7 bases. CDR3 size: 15 residues. V trimming: 5 bases; J trimming: 0 bases; junction bases outside the gene matches: 4. The germline V gene has CDR1 MNHNY and CDR2 SVGAGI (reference sequence). The CDR3 DNA reads as TGTGCCAGCAGTCATTACAGGGGCTCCTACAATGAGCAGTTCTTC. Its protein is CASSHYRGSYNEQFF.

V usage is TRBV6-5 and J usage is TRBJ1-5; the match to TRBD1 covers 7 bases. This CDR3 region has 14 residues. V lost 5 bases, J lost 2 bases, and 3 bases stayed unmatched. The germline V gene has CDR1 MNHEY and CDR2 SVGAGI. The CDR3 protein is CASSLGQGNQPQHF. In DNA form, the CDR3 reads TGTGCCAGCAGTCTAGGACAGGGCAATCAGCCCCAGCATTTT.

The V gene is TRBV9, the J gene TRBJ1-1; D unresolved. The germline V gene encodes CDR1 SGDLS and CDR2 YYNGEE. Trimming removed 2 bases at V and 3 bases at J, with 8 bases between. CDR3 length: 13 residues. CDR3 residues: CASSVRSDTEAFF. The CDR3 DNA reads as TGTGCCAGCAGCGTGAGGAGCGACACTGAAGCTTTCTTT.

The sample holds one count of this clone. The V call is TRBV7-9, the J call TRBJ1-6; D is unresolved. This CDR3 is built from 14 residues. Trimming pared 11 bases from V and 3 bases from J, leaving 14 bases between. Germline V lookup: CDR1 SEHNR, CDR2 FQNEAQ (reference sequence). CDR3 sequence (DNA): TGTGCCGTCCTCCGGGCGGGCTATAATTCACCCCTCCACTTT. It is translated as CAVLRAGYNSPLHF.

This sequence joins TRBV28 and TRBJ2-7; a possible D gene is TRBD2 (6 bases). The CDR3 runs to 15 residues. From germline, CDR1 is MDHEN and CDR2 SYDVKM. Trimming took off 4 bases at V and 0 bases at J, with 13 bases between the two ends. The CDR3 here is CASSSSTRVSYEQYF. CDR3 DNA sequence: TGTGCCAGCAGTTCCTCGACTAGGGTCTCCTACGAGCAGTACTTC.

The V call is TRBV6-5, the J call TRBJ2-1; TRBD2 matches 7 bases. The CDR3 has 15 residues. CDR1 MNHEY and CDR2 SVGAGI come from the germline V gene. Trimming at V came to 6 bases and at J to 1 base, leaving 6 bases not matched to a gene. CDR3 protein: CASSRTRQSYNEQFF. CDR3 nucleotides: TGTGCCAGCAGCCGGACTAGACAATCCTACAATGAGCAGTTCTTC.

This chain uses TRBV27 with TRBJ2-1, with 7 nucleotides matching TRBD1. Germline V gene data show CDR1 as MNHEY and CDR2 as SMNVEV (reference sequence). The CDR3 loop spans 14 amino acids. The ends lost 7 bases at V and 1 base at J; junction bases unmatched: 4. DNA of the CDR3: TGTGCCAGCACCCACAGGGGTTCCTACAATGAGCAGTTCTTC. This gives the protein CASTHRGSYNEQFF.

V and J are TRBV29-1 and TRBJ2-7; perhaps TRBD1 as D (5 bases). The CDR3 sequence is 15 residues long. V was cut by 1 base and J by 4 bases, with 17 bases left in between. Germline V gene sequence: CDR1 SQVTM, CDR2 ANQGSEA. The CDR3 bases are TGCAGCGTTGAAGGTTCGAAACAGGCCCCTTACGAGCAGTACTTC. Translated, it gives CSVEGSKQAPYEQYF.